A selection of T cell receptor beta chains follows, all from one sample in a study of blood T cell repertoires in COVID-19. Measured with immunoSEQ multiplex PCR; TCRdb has only the in-frame clones, and not every one. The sample has 150,000 to 200,000 clones; around 86% are singletons. Material: peripheral blood. Source of these receptors: a man in his sixties or seventies with acute or convalescent COVID-19. The CDR3 runs from the conserved cysteine through the conserved F or W. Each record gives: D gene, clone size, J gene, V gene, CDR3 protein, CDR3 DNA. A D gene is named only where the DNA matches it firmly. Clone size is not always given. Where it is, it says once, few, many or a class for expanded clones.

D gene: TRBD1; clone size: .; J gene: TRBJ1-1; V gene: TRBV5-1; CDR3 protein: CASSVGPTRQGQTEAFF; CDR3 DNA: TGCGCCAGCAGCGTTGGCCCGACCCGACAGGGACAAACTGAAGCTTTCTTT
D gene: .; clone size: once; J gene: TRBJ1-1; V gene: TRBV29-1; CDR3 protein: CSVDLGGTEAFF; CDR3 DNA: TGCAGCGTTGACCTAGGGGGCACTGAAGCTTTCTTT
D gene: .; clone size: .; J gene: TRBJ1-3; V gene: TRBV2; CDR3 protein: CASSVQRSSGNTIYF; CDR3 DNA: TGTGCCAGCAGTGTCCAGCGCAGCTCTGGAAACACCATATATTTT
D gene: .; clone size: .; J gene: TRBJ1-3; V gene: TRBV4-3; CDR3 protein: CASSQDPFSGNTIYF; CDR3 DNA: TGCGCCAGCAGCCAAGATCCCTTCTCTGGAAACACCATATATTTT
D gene: .; clone size: few; J gene: TRBJ1-3; V gene: TRBV5-1; CDR3 protein: CASSFGSQGNTIYF; CDR3 DNA: TGCGCCAGCAGCTTCGGGAGCCAAGGAAACACCATATATTTT
D gene: TRBD2; clone size: .; J gene: TRBJ2-3; V gene: TRBV4-2; CDR3 protein: CASAWGGAGDTQYF; CDR3 DNA: TGTGCCAGCGCGTGGGGGGGAGCGGGAGATACGCAGTATTTT
D gene: .; clone size: .; J gene: TRBJ1-2; V gene: TRBV19; CDR3 protein: CASSIDSRGGYTF; CDR3 DNA: TGTGCCAGTAGTATAGATAGCCGTGGGGGCTACACCTTC
D gene: .; clone size: .; J gene: TRBJ2-4; V gene: TRBV5-8; CDR3 protein: CASSLRGPGIQYF; CDR3 DNA: TGTGCCAGCAGCTTGAGAGGGCCTGGGATTCAGTACTTC
D gene: .; clone size: .; J gene: TRBJ2-5; V gene: TRBV4-2; CDR3 protein: CASSQVQSEGRETQYF; CDR3 DNA: TGTGCCAGCAGCCAAGTCCAATCGGAGGGACGGGAGACCCAGTACTTC
D gene: TRBD1; clone size: .; J gene: TRBJ1-2; V gene: TRBV29-1; CDR3 protein: CSVGRGLVGYTF; CDR3 DNA: TGCAGCGTTGGCAGGGGGCTCGTCGGCTACACCTTC
D gene: TRBD2; clone size: .; J gene: TRBJ2-7; V gene: TRBV2; CDR3 protein: CATGGTPTYEQYF; CDR3 DNA: TGTGCCACCGGGGGGACTCCCACCTACGAGCAGTACTTC
D gene: .; clone size: .; J gene: TRBJ1-6; V gene: TRBV7-9; CDR3 protein: CASSSGGQESPLHF; CDR3 DNA: TGTGCCAGCAGTTCGGGGGGGCAGGAATCACCCCTCCACTTT
D gene: .; clone size: .; J gene: TRBJ2-1; V gene: TRBV5-4; CDR3 protein: CASSLSPGSSYNEQFF; CDR3 DNA: TGTGCCAGCAGCTTATCGCCCGGGAGCTCCTACAATGAGCAGTTCTTC
D gene: .; clone size: .; J gene: TRBJ2-7; V gene: TRBV28; CDR3 protein: CASRRVGFYEQYF; CDR3 DNA: TGTGCCAGCAGGAGGGTAGGCTTCTACGAGCAGTACTTC
D gene: .; clone size: .; J gene: TRBJ1-5; V gene: TRBV18; CDR3 protein: CASSRPQQPQHF; CDR3 DNA: TGTGCCAGCTCACGGCCTCAACAGCCCCAGCATTTT
D gene: TRBD1; clone size: .; J gene: TRBJ1-2; V gene: TRBV5-1; CDR3 protein: CASSRGQGSYLANYGYTF; CDR3 DNA: TGCGCCAGCAGCCGAGGACAGGGATCTTATCTAGCTAACTATGGCTACACCTTC
D gene: .; clone size: .; J gene: TRBJ2-7; V gene: TRBV19; CDR3 protein: CASSWARAQGEQYF; CDR3 DNA: TGTGCCAGTAGTTGGGCCAGGGCCCAAGGCGAGCAGTACTTC